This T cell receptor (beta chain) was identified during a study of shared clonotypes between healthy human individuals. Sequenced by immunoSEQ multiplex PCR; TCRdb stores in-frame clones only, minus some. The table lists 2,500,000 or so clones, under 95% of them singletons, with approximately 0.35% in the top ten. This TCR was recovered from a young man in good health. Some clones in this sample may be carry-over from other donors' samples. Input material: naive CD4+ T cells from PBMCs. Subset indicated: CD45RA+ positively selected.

The CDR3 here is CASSLGRQGEGEQYF. The CDR3 DNA reads TGTGCCAGCAGCTTAGGGAGACAGGGGGAAGGCGAGCAGTACTTC. The chain employs TRBV5-4 and TRBJ2-7; 9 nucleotides match TRBD1. The ends lost 2 bases at V and 6 bases at J; junction bases unmatched: 9. The CDR3 is 15 residues long. The germline CDR1 and CDR2 sequences are SGHNT and YYREEE (reference sequence).